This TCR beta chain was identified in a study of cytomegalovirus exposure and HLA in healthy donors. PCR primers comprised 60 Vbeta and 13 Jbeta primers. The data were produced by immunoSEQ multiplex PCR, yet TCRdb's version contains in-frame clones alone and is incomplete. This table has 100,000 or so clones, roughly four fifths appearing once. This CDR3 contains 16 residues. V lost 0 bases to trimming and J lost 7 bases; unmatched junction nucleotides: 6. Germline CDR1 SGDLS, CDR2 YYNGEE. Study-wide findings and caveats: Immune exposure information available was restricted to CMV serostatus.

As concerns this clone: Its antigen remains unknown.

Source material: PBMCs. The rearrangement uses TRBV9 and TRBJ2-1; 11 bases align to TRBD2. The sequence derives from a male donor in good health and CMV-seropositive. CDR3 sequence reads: CASSVDLPSGGNEQFF. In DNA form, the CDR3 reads TGTGCCAGCAGCGTAGACTTGCCTAGCGGGGGGAATGAGCAGTTCTTC. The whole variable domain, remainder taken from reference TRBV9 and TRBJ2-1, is DSGVTQTPKHLITATGQRVTLRCSPRSGDLSVYWYQQSLDQGLQFLIQYYNGEERAKGNILERFSAQQFPDLHSELNLSSLELGDSALYFCASSVDLPSGGNEQFFGPGTRLTVL.